One and the same sample provided the 9 T cell receptor beta chains below, sequenced in a study of blood T cell repertoires in COVID-19. Using immunoSEQ multiplex PCR, the repertoire was profiled, and TCRdb retains in-frame clones only, with some absent. The sample has some 320,000 clones; under 95% are singletons. Sequenced: PBMCs or T cells enriched from blood (not recorded which). The receptor set was obtained from a man in his sixties who had recovered from COVID-19.

The gene calls are TRBV20-1 and TRBJ1-4; unclear D gene. The germline V and J ends were trimmed by 3 bases and 6 bases, with 8 bases remaining between them. This CDR3 has 12 amino acids. Germline V CDR1 and CDR2: DFQATT, SNEGSKA (reference sequence). This CDR3 is CSASVGDEKLFF. In DNA form, the CDR3 reads TGCAGTGCTAGTGTCGGGGATGAAAAACTGTTTTTT.

V and J are TRBV6-1 and TRBJ2-4; TRBD1 aligns across 12 bases. Germline V gives CDR1 MNHNS, CDR2 SASEGT. The CDR3 extends over 19 amino acids. Trimming at V came to 1 base and at J to 1 base, leaving 8 bases not matched to a gene. This chain's CDR3 is CASSEVGGQGAVAKNIQYF. As DNA, the CDR3 is TGTGCCAGCAGTGAAGTGGGGGGACAGGGGGCAGTGGCCAAAAACATTCAGTACTTC.

This chain connects TRBV30 to TRBJ2-7, with D possibly TRBD1 on 5 matching bases. The CDR3 is made up of 15 amino acids. The V end lost 4 bases, the J end lost 4 bases, and 20 bases lay between the germline ends. CDR1 and CDR2 from the germline V gene are GTSNPN and SVGIG (reference sequence). The CDR3 DNA reads as TGTGCCTGGACTCGAACACAGGCCTTGAGATACGAGCAGTACTTC. Residues: CAWTRTQALRYEQYF.

The rearrangement uses TRBV7-4 and TRBJ2-2, with D perhaps TRBD1 (6 bases). CDR3 size: 15 residues. Germline V gene lookup returns CDR1 SGHVT and CDR2 SQSDAQ. The V end was cut by 2 bases, the J end by 4 bases, with 11 bases between. CDR3 region: CASSLYRVVTGELFF. As DNA, the CDR3 is TGTGCCAGCAGCTTATACAGGGTAGTCACCGGGGAGCTGTTTTTT.

The V gene is TRBV10-2, the J gene TRBJ2-1; 8 bases agree with TRBD2. The CDR3 contains 16 residues. Germline V gene data show CDR1 as WSHSY and CDR2 as SAAADI. The J segment lost 10 bases and the V segment lost 4 bases, leaving 15 bases of the junction unmatched. The CDR3 here is CASSATSYGGAGEQFF. The CDR3 nucleotides are TGCGCCAGCAGTGCAACGTCCTACGGGGGGGCGGGAGAGCAGTTCTTC.

A word on this clone: The missing conserved phenylalanine or tryptophan at the end of this CDR3 makes a read error likely. This chain uses TRBV10-1 with TRBJ1-1; D is ambiguous. The V end lost 4 bases, the J end lost 3 bases, and 9 bases lay between the germline ends. The germline V gene has CDR1 WNHNN and CDR2 SYGVQD (reference sequence). The CDR3 length is 13 residues. This CDR3 reads CASSGEGDTEAFL. The CDR3 nucleotides read TGCGCCAGCAGTGGTGAGGGAGACACTGAAGCTTTCCTT.

The sample holds one count of this clone. V gene TRBV5-1 combines with J gene TRBJ2-2, with no clear D. Germline CDR1 is SGHRS and CDR2 is YFSETQ. This CDR3 has 11 residues. V was clipped by 6 bases and J by 3 bases, with 3 bases between them. CDR3 protein: CASTDTGELFF. As DNA, the CDR3 is TGCGCCAGCACCGACACCGGGGAGCTGTTTTTT.

The chain couples TRBV10-1 to TRBJ2-7, with 7 bases matching TRBD1. CDR1 and CDR2 (germline): WNHNN, SYGVQD (reference sequence). After removal of 2 bases from V and 5 bases from J, the junction contained 6 bases not matched to a gene. The CDR3 has 14 residues. The chain's CDR3 is CASSELRQGDEQYF. CDR3 bases: TGCGCCAGCAGTGAGCTCCGACAGGGCGACGAGCAGTACTTC.

This clone was found once. J is TRBJ2-7 and V is TRBV7-2; D unresolved. The CDR3 runs 14 residues. Looked up from germline, CDR1 is SGHTA and CDR2 is FQGNSA. V was trimmed by 1 base and J by 3 bases, leaving 10 bases between them. This CDR3 reads CASSLDGHLYEQYF. The CDR3 nucleotides are TGTGCCAGCAGCTTAGACGGTCACCTCTACGAGCAGTACTTC.